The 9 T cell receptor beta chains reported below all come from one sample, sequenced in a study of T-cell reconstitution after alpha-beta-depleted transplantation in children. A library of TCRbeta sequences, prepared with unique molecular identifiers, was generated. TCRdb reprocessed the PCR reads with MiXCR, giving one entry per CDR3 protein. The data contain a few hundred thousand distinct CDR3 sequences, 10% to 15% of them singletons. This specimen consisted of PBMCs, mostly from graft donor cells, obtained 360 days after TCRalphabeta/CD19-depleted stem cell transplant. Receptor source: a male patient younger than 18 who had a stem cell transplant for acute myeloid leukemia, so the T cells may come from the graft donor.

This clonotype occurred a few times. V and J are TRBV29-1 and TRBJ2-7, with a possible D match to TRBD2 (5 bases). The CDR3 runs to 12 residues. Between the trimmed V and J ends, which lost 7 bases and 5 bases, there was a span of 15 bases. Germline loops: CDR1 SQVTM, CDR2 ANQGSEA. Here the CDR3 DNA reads TGCAGCGCTAGGTCCGGGGTTAACGAGCAGTACTTC. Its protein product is CSARSGVNEQYF.

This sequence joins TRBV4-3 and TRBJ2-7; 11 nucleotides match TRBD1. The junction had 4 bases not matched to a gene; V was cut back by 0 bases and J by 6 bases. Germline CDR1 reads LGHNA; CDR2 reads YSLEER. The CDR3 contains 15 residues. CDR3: CASSQDLGTGGEQYF. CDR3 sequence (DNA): TGCGCCAGCAGCCAAGATTTAGGGACAGGGGGCGAGCAGTACTTC.

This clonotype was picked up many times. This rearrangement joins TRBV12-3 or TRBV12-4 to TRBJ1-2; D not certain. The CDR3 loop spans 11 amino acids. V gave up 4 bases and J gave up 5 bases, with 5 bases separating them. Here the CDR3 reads CASSYKYGYTF. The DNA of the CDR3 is TGTGCCAGCAGTTACAAGTATGGCTACACCTTC.

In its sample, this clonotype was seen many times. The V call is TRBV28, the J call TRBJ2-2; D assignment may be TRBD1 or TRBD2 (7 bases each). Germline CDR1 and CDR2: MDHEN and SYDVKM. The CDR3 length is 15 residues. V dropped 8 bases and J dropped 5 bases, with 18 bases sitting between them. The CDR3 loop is CASQWGGQPTGELFF. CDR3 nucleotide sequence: TGTGCCAGCCAATGGGGGGGACAGCCTACCGGGGAGCTGTTTTTT.

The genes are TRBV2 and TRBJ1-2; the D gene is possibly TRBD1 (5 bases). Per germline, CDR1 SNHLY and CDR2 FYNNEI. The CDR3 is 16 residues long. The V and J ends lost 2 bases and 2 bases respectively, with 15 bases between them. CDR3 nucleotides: TGTGCCAGCAGTGAATGGGCCTCGGCAGGGAACTATGGCTACACCTTC. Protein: CASSEWASAGNYGYTF.

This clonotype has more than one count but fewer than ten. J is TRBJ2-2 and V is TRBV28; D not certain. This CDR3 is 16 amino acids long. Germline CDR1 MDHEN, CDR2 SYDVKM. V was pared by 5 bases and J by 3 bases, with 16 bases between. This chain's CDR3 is CASSPVYREDTGELFF. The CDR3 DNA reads TGTGCCAGCAGTCCTGTATATCGCGAGGACACCGGGGAGCTGTTTTTT.

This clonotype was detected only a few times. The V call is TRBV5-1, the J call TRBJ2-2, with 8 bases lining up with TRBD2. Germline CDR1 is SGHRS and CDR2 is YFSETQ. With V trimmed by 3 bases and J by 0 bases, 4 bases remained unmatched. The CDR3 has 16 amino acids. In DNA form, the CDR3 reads TGCGCCAGCAGCTCGATTAGCGGGGCGAACACCGGGGAGCTGTTTTTT. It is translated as CASSSISGANTGELFF.

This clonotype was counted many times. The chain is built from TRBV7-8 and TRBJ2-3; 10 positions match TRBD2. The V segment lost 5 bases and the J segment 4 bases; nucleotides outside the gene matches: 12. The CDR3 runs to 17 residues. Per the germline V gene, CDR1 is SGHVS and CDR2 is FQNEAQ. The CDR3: CASSPGLARLGADTQYF. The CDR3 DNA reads TGTGCCAGCAGCCCGGGACTAGCGAGACTCGGGGCAGATACGCAGTATTTT.

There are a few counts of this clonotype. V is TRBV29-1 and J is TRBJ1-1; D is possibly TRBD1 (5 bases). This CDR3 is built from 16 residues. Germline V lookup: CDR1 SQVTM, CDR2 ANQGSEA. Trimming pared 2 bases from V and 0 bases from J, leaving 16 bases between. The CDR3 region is CSVESPSREVNTEAFF. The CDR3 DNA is TGCAGCGTTGAATCCCCCTCCAGGGAGGTGAACACTGAAGCTTTCTTT.